This is a list of T cell receptor beta chains from one sample in a study of vaccination effects on CD4 cells after COVID-19. Antigen specificity for these receptors is unknown. Using immunoSEQ multiplex PCR, the repertoire was profiled, and TCRdb retains in-frame clones only, with some absent. Among around 66,000 clones, about 67% were seen once, and the ten largest hold around 2.4%. The sample was CD4+ T cells from PBMCs cultured without peptide, taken after COVID-19 vaccination. The receptors here all came from a human donor who received a COVID-19 vaccine. Each CDR3 is given with its conserved first and last residue. A D gene is named only where the DNA matches it firmly.

d_call,j_call,v_call,cdr3_aa
TRBD1,TRBJ1-1,TRBV6-6,CASSSGTEITEAFF
.,TRBJ1-3,TRBV6-5,CASSSAGAPGNTIYF
.,TRBJ1-1,TRBV4-1,CASSQERVKGEAFF
.,TRBJ1-5,TRBV28,CASSFPRQGIGNQPQHF
.,TRBJ1-1,TRBV5-1,CASSFGSGTKGDEAFF
TRBD1,TRBJ1-2,TRBV7-2,CASSLAGQGYGGYTF
.,TRBJ1-2,TRBV28,CASSPSQGGYGYTF
.,TRBJ2-1,TRBV14,CASSQDRVSGVTGEQFF
.,TRBJ2-5,TRBV12-3/TRBV12-4,CASSMQETQYF
TRBD1,TRBJ1-2,TRBV6-2/TRBV6-3,CASSRRQGPNYGYTF
.,TRBJ1-5,TRBV19,CASSTQREPREQPQHF
.,TRBJ1-1,TRBV7-3,CASSLGPANTEAFF
TRBD2,TRBJ2-5,TRBV9,CASSVDRLAGCGETQYF
.,TRBJ1-1,TRBV5-1,CASSLSTVNTEAFF
TRBD1,TRBJ2-5,TRBV5-8,CASPNGWAGGRGSSQETQYF
TRBD1,TRBJ1-4,TRBV5-1,CASSEGTGSEKLFF
TRBD1,TRBJ1-2,TRBV7-9,CASSTRQGRGYTF
.,TRBJ2-2,TRBV30,CASEPQGLLTGELFF
TRBD1,TRBJ1-1,TRBV7-6,CASSARDPDRGPLLEAFF
TRBD2,TRBJ2-1,TRBV5-1,CASSDLTGGGYNEQFF
TRBD1,TRBJ1-1,TRBV3-1/TRBV3-2,CASSRGTGTNTEAFF
TRBD1,TRBJ2-2,TRBV5-4,CASSLGQGARRTGELFF
.,TRBJ2-2,TRBV6-5,CASSYRGGELFF
.,TRBJ1-5,TRBV7-8,CASSLIKGHNQPQHF
TRBD2,TRBJ2-3,TRBV7-2,CASSLGPSGRGDTQYF
.,TRBJ2-3,TRBV7-9,CASSLVFADTQYF
.,TRBJ2-3,TRBV6-2/TRBV6-3,CASSYWKDTQYF
TRBD1,TRBJ1-3,TRBV4-2,CASSQFLLQGAGGNTIYF
.,TRBJ2-5,TRBV5-1,CASTRTVQETQYF
TRBD1,TRBJ1-2,TRBV2,CASREDRGIGGYTF
.,TRBJ2-5,TRBV24-1,CATSDLRGVGRETQYF
TRBD1,TRBJ2-5,TRBV30,CAWLQGAGETQYF
TRBD1,TRBJ2-1,TRBV6-5,CASRLTGLNEQFF
.,TRBJ1-3,TRBV3-1/TRBV3-2,CASSRAGTRGASGNTIYF
TRBD1,TRBJ2-5,TRBV9,CASTMGQGGETQYF
TRBD1,TRBJ2-3,TRBV6-6,CASSLGRGSDTQYF
.,TRBJ2-5,TRBV11-1,CASSLRQDQETQYF
TRBD1,TRBJ1-4,TRBV5-1,CASSLTGDSNEKLFF
.,TRBJ1-2,TRBV5-1,CASSFYRTGYTF
.,TRBJ1-3,TRBV4-1,CASSQVISGNTIYF
.,TRBJ2-3,TRBV27,CASSFRRADTQYF
.,TRBJ1-5,TRBV6-1,CASSEEAWDQPQHF
.,TRBJ1-2,TRBV30,CAWSRASYGYGYTF
.,TRBJ1-1,TRBV6-5,CASSQRTRRWTEAFF
.,TRBJ2-3,TRBV18,CASSPTGGTDTQYF